The 23 T cell receptor beta chains in this list originate from one sample, sequenced in a study of glioma-infiltrating T cells after dendritic cell vaccination. TCRdb keeps only in-frame clones here, not all; method: immunoSEQ multiplex PCR. The data show tens of thousands of clones, 85% to 90% seen once. The material sequenced was blood, taken before dendritic cell vaccination. The origin of the receptors is a human donor with glioblastoma.

This sequence joins TRBV19 and TRBJ1-5; 8 bases agree with TRBD1. The CDR3 is made up of 15 amino acids. The trim removed 6 bases at V and 5 bases at J, leaving 9 bases unmatched. In germline, CDR1 is LNHDA, CDR2 SQIVND (reference sequence). The CDR3 region has the DNA TGTGCCAGTAGGCTAGGCTGGACAGGGCATCAGCCCCAGCATTTT. It encodes CASRLGWTGHQPQHF.

The chain uses TRBV30 and TRBJ1-2, with 8 positions matching TRBD1. The junction had 3 bases not matched to a gene; V was cut back by 2 bases and J by 4 bases. This CDR3 is built from 13 residues. From germline, CDR1 is GTSNPN and CDR2 SVGIG (reference sequence). CDR3 in amino acids: CAWSKDRVYGYTF. CDR3 DNA sequence: TGTGCCTGGAGTAAGGACAGGGTCTATGGCTACACCTTC.

This sequence joins TRBV5-1 and TRBJ1-2; tentatively, D is TRBD1 (5 bases). CDR3 size: 13 residues. The V end was cut by 5 bases, the J end by 2 bases, with 10 bases between. Germline assignment: CDR1 SGHRS and CDR2 YFSETQ. CDR3 in DNA: TGCGCCAGCAGGCGGGACGGAAACTATGGCTACACCTTC. It yields the protein CASRRDGNYGYTF. Complete variable domain (other parts from reference TRBV5-1 and TRBJ1-2): KAGVTQTPRYLIKTRGQQVTLSCSPISGHRSVSWYQQTPGQGLQFLFEYFSETQRNKGNFPGRFSGRQFSNSRSEMNVSTLELGDSALYLCASRRDGNYGYTFGSGTRLTVV.

This chain uses TRBV5-1 with TRBJ2-3; tentatively, D is TRBD1 (5 bases). Deletions cut 2 bases from V and 2 bases from J, with 9 bases between. This CDR3 region has 14 residues. In germline, CDR1 is SGHRS, CDR2 YFSETQ. CDR3 region: CASSFQTATDTQYF. The CDR3 DNA follows: TGCGCCAGCAGCTTTCAGACAGCCACAGATACGCAGTATTTT. The variable domain in full, completed from reference TRBV5-1 and TRBJ2-3, reads KAGVTQTPRYLIKTRGQQVTLSCSPISGHRSVSWYQQTPGQGLQFLFEYFSETQRNKGNFPGRFSGRQFSNSRSEMNVSTLELGDSALYLCASSFQTATDTQYFGPGTRLTVL.

The chain employs TRBV28 and TRBJ1-6; no clear D. CDR1 is MDHEN, CDR2 SYDVKM, per germline. Trimming stripped 4 bases from V and 11 bases from J, with 12 bases between. CDR3 length: 13 residues. The CDR3 nucleotides read TGTGCCAGCAGTTCCCCGGGAGGCACACCCCTCCACTTT. Translated: CASSSPGGTPLHF.

The V gene is TRBV5-5, the J gene TRBJ1-2, with TRBD1 matching over 9 bases. J gave up 8 bases and V 4 bases, and 6 bases lay outside the gene matches. The CDR3 extends over 13 amino acids. The germline V gene encodes CDR1 SGHKS and CDR2 YYEKEE (reference sequence). CDR3 coding DNA: TGTGCCAGCAGCGCGGGACAGGGTTTCGGCTACACCTTC. Protein sequence: CASSAGQGFGYTF.

This chain uses TRBV5-1 with TRBJ1-1; TRBD1 aligns across 10 bases. The CDR3 is made up of 15 amino acids. The V and J ends lost 2 bases and 5 bases, in that order; junction bases with no gene match: 6. Germline V gives CDR1 SGHRS, CDR2 YFSETQ. DNA for the CDR3: TGCGCCAGCAGCTTCAACCCGGGACAGGGGACTGAAGCTTTCTTT. It yields the protein CASSFNPGQGTEAFF.

The chain carries TRBV7-9 and TRBJ1-2; TRBD1 might be the D (5 bases). Trimming removed 1 base from V and 4 bases from J, with 10 bases in between. Germline V CDR1 and CDR2: SEHNR, FQNEAQ (reference sequence). This CDR3 region has 14 residues. Written as DNA, the CDR3 is TGTGCCAGCAGCTTAGGCAGGGATTTCTATGGCTACACCTTC. Residues: CASSLGRDFYGYTF.

The V and J genes are TRBV6-1 and TRBJ2-7; D is ambiguous. Deletions cut 0 bases from V and 1 base from J, with 10 bases between. The CDR3 spans 15 residues. Germline-derived CDR1 and CDR2 are MNHNS and SASEGT. The CDR3 nucleotides read TGTGCCAGCAGTGAAGCGCACTTCGTTTCCTACGAGCAGTACTTC. It is translated as CASSEAHFVSYEQYF.

Here the CDR3 DNA reads TGTGCCAGTAGTATCCTTGATAATTCACCCCTCCACTTT. Encoded protein: CASSILDNSPLHF. This rearrangement joins TRBV19 to TRBJ1-6; D remains ambiguous. The CDR3 extends over 13 amino acids. Germline V lookup: CDR1 LNHDA, CDR2 SQIVND (reference sequence). V was cut by 3 bases and J by 5 bases, with 5 bases left in between.

The chain joins TRBV5-8 to TRBJ2-7; 9 bases line up with TRBD1. This CDR3 contains 16 residues. Trimming removed 5 bases from V and 5 bases from J; junction bases left unmatched: 14. Germline V gene sequence: CDR1 SGHTS, CDR2 YDEGEE. The CDR3 nucleotides read TGTGCCAGCAGTCTTCGAAGGGGACAGGGACCTGACGAGCAGTACTTC. It codes for CASSLRRGQGPDEQYF.

The rearrangement links TRBV4-1 to TRBJ2-1; perhaps TRBD2 as D (7 bases). With 1 base removed from V and 4 bases from J, the gap between germline ends came to 14 bases. Germline CDR1 and CDR2: MGHRA and YSYEKL. This CDR3 has 16 residues. CDR3 sequence: CASSQGLAGAYNEQFF. CDR3 nucleotides: TGCGCCAGCAGCCAAGGGTTGGCGGGGGCATACAATGAGCAGTTCTTC.

This sequence joins TRBV6-1 and TRBJ1-1; D is ambiguous. V lost 2 bases and J lost 4, with 14 bases in between. The CDR3 covers 15 residues. Germline loops: CDR1 MNHNS, CDR2 SASEGT. CDR3 nucleotides: TGTGCCAGCAGTGAAAACGGCGGTGAGAGCACTGAAGCTTTCTTT. Protein: CASSENGGESTEAFF.

This chain links TRBV5-4 with TRBJ2-1, with TRBD1 matching 8 bases. CDR1 is SGHNT, CDR2 YYREEE, per germline (reference sequence). The CDR3 is made up of 15 amino acids. J gave up 2 bases and V 4 bases, and 5 bases lay outside the gene matches. The DNA of the CDR3 is TGTGCCAGCAGCGAAGGACAGGGAACCTACAATGAGCAGTTCTTC. Translated, it gives CASSEGQGTYNEQFF. Together with reference TRBV5-4 and TRBJ2-1, the CDR3 gives the full variable domain: ETGVTQSPTHLIKTRGQQVTLRCSSQSGHNTVSWYQQALGQGPQFIFQYYREEENGRGNFPPRFSGLQFPNYSSELNVNALELDDSALYLCASSEGQGTYNEQFFGPGTRLTVL.

The chain combines TRBV6-1 with TRBJ2-7; 10 bases are a match to TRBD2. Germline CDR1 is MNHNS and CDR2 is SASEGT. J was trimmed by 3 bases and V by 0 bases; bases with no gene match: 5. The length of the CDR3 is 16 residues. The CDR3 protein is CASSEALAGFNYEQYF. The CDR3 DNA sequence: TGTGCCAGCAGTGAAGCACTAGCGGGATTTAACTACGAGCAGTACTTC.

This chain joins TRBV5-1 and TRBJ2-5, with 8 bases matching TRBD2. The germline V gene encodes CDR1 SGHRS and CDR2 YFSETQ. V gave up 1 base and J gave up 5 bases; unmatched junction bases: 10. This CDR3 is 16 amino acids long. The CDR3 coding sequence is TGCGCCAGCAGCTTGAGTTCCGGGAGGGCCGGGGAGACCCAGTACTTC. This codes for CASSLSSGRAGETQYF.

This chain joins TRBV27 and TRBJ2-2; possibly TRBD1 for D (5 bases). The CDR3 runs to 14 residues. Germline loops: CDR1 MNHEY, CDR2 SMNVEV (reference sequence). The V end lost 5 bases, the J end lost 5 bases, and 12 bases lay between the germline ends. The CDR3 region is CASSPLQVTGELFF. The CDR3 DNA is TGTGCCAGCAGTCCACTACAGGTGACCGGGGAGCTGTTTTTT.

The J gene is TRBJ2-5, the V gene TRBV9; 7 nucleotides match TRBD2. Germline V gene data show CDR1 as SGDLS and CDR2 as YYNGEE. The CDR3 extends over 15 amino acids. Losses at the gene ends were 0 bases for V and 1 base for J; bases not matched to a gene: 3. The CDR3 DNA follows: TGTGCCAGCAGCGTAGTGGGGGGGTCCCAAGAGACCCAGTACTTC. Its translation: CASSVVGGSQETQYF.

The rearrangement joins TRBV7-2 to TRBJ2-1; tentative D call: TRBD2 (5 bases). Germline lookup yields CDR1 SGHTA and CDR2 FQGNSA. This CDR3 region has 12 residues. V shed 4 bases and J shed 10 bases, with 11 bases lying between them. The CDR3 DNA is TGTGCCAGCAGCTCTCCCCCGGGGGAGCAGTTCTTC. The encoded protein is CASSSPPGEQFF.

The V and J genes are TRBV7-3 and TRBJ2-2; TRBD2 aligns across 12 bases. With 0 bases clipped from V and 7 bases from J, the junction kept 3 bases outside the gene matches. Germline CDR1 SGHTA, CDR2 FQGTGA. The CDR3 sequence is 16 residues long. CDR3 amino acids: CASSLTLAGGLGELFF. The DNA of the CDR3 is TGTGCCAGCAGCTTAACACTAGCGGGGGGCCTCGGGGAGCTGTTTTTT.

V gene TRBV5-4 combines with J gene TRBJ2-1; 7 positions match TRBD2. The CDR3 extends over 14 amino acids. Per the germline V gene, CDR1 is SGHNT and CDR2 is YYREEE (reference sequence). V was pared by 4 bases and J by 6 bases, with 7 bases of the junction left unmatched. This CDR3 is CASSPGTKPNEQFF. Written as DNA, the CDR3 is TGTGCCAGCAGCCCGGGGACTAAGCCCAATGAGCAGTTCTTC.

The chain employs TRBV7-2 and TRBJ2-3; 7 nucleotides align to TRBD2. From germline, CDR1 is SGHTA and CDR2 FQGNSA. The J segment lost 2 bases and the V segment lost 0 bases, leaving 5 bases of the junction unmatched. There are 16 residues in the CDR3. CDR3 protein: CASSLAGAGTTDTQYF. CDR3 sequence (DNA): TGTGCCAGCAGCTTAGCCGGAGCGGGGACCACAGATACGCAGTATTTT.

The gene calls are TRBV19 and TRBJ1-5; TRBD1 is a possible D gene (6 bases). The CDR3 has 14 amino acids. The ends were cut back, 6 bases at V and 6 bases at J, with 15 bases in the middle. Per germline, CDR1 LNHDA and CDR2 SQIVND (reference sequence). The CDR3 reads CASRQGLAAQPQHF. The CDR3 DNA sequence: TGTGCCAGTAGACAGGGATTAGCTGCTCAGCCCCAGCATTTT.